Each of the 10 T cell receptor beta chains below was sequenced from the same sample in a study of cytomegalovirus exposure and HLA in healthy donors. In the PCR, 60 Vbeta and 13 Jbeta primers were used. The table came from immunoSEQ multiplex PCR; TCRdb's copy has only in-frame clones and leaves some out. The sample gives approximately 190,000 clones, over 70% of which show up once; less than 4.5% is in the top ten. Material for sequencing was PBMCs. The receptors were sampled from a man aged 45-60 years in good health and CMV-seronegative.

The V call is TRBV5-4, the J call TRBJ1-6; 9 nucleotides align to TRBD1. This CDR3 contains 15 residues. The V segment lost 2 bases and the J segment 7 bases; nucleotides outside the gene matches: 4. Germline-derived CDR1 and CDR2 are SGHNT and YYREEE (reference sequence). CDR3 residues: CASSFGTGRNSPLHF. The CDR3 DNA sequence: TGTGCCAGCAGCTTCGGGACAGGGAGGAATTCACCCCTCCACTTT.

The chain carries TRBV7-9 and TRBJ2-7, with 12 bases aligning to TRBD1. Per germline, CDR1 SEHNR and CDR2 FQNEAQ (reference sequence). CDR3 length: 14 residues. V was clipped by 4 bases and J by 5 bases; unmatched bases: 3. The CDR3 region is CASSSGTGGNEQYF. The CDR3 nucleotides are TGTGCCAGCAGCTCCGGGACAGGGGGCAACGAGCAGTACTTC.

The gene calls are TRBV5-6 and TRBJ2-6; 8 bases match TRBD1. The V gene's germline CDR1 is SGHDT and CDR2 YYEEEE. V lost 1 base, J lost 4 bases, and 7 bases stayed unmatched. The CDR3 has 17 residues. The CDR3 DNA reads TGTGCCAGCAGCTTGTTTGCAGGGGGCGCCGGGGCCAACGTCCTGACTTTC. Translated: CASSLFAGGAGANVLTF.

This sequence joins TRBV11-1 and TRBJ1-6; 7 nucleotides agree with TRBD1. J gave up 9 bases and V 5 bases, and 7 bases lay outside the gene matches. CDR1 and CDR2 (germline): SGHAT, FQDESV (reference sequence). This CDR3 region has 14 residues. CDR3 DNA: TGTGCCAGCAGCCTACAGGGGTCGCGTTCACCCCTCCACTTT. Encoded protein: CASSLQGSRSPLHF.

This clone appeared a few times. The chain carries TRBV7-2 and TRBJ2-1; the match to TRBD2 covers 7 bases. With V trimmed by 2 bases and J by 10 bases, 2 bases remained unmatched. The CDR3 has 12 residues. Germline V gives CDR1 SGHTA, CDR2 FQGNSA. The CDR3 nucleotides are TGTGCCAGCAGCTTATTCGGGGGGGAGCAGTTCTTC. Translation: CASSLFGGEQFF.

This chain's CDR3 is CASSLFGGGYYEQYF. The CDR3, as DNA: TGTGCCAGCAGCTTATTCGGCGGGGGGTACTACGAGCAGTACTTC. The chain links TRBV5-4 to TRBJ2-7; 8 nucleotides line up with TRBD2. CDR1 is SGHNT, CDR2 YYREEE, per germline (reference sequence). The CDR3 has 15 residues. The J segment lost 3 bases and the V segment lost 2 bases, leaving 7 bases of the junction unmatched.

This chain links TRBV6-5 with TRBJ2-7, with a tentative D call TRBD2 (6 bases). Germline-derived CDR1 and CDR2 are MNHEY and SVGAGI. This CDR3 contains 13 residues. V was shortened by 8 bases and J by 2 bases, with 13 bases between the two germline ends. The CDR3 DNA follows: TGTGCCAGCCGTTCGGGGGTTCCCTACGAGCAGTACTTC. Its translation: CASRSGVPYEQYF.

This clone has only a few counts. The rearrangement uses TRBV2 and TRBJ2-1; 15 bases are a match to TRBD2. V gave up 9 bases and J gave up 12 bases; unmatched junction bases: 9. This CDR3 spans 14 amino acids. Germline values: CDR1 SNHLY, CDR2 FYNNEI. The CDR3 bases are TGTGCCAGTGGTCCGGGACTAGCGGGGGGTGGGCAGTTCTTC. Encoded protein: CASGPGLAGGGQFF.

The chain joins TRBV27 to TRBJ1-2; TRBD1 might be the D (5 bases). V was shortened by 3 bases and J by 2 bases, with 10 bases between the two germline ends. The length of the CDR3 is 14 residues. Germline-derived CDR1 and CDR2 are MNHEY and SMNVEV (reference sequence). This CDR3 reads CASSFGAGNYGYTF. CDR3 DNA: TGTGCCAGCAGTTTTGGTGCAGGGAACTATGGCTACACCTTC.

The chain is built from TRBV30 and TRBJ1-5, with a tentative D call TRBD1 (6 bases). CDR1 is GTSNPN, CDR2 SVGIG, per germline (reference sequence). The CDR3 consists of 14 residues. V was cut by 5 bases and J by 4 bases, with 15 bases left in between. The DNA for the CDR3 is TGTGCCTGGGGCGTGGGGGCCCCAAATCAGCCCCAGCATTTT. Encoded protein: CAWGVGAPNQPQHF.